The 13 T cell receptor beta chains in this list originate from one sample, sequenced in a study of identical twins. TCRdb re-derived calls from the 5' RACE reads in MiXCR, one entry per CDR3 protein. The sample lists 1.5 million to 2 million distinct CDR3 sequences; about 30% were seen once. The sample consisted of cord blood. The source is a newborn girl in good health.

As for this clonotype: It may be a read error: a sequence one base away is much more abundant. The DNA of the CDR3 is TGTGCCAGCAGTTTAGCGCATAATTCACCCCTCCACTTT. Amino acid sequence: CASSLAHNSPLHF. The chain joins TRBV12-3 or TRBV12-4 to TRBJ1-6, with D unclear. The CDR3 runs 13 residues. Trimming took 0 bases from V and 5 from J, leaving 2 bases between them.

This chain links TRBV4-2 with TRBJ2-7, with 7 positions matching TRBD1. Trimming took 4 bases from V and 4 from J; bases not matched to a gene: 13. The CDR3 spans 16 residues. Germline CDR1 LGHNA, CDR2 YNFKEQ. For the CDR3, the DNA is TGTGCCAGCAGCCTGTTAGTAATTGGGACAGCATACGAGCAGTACTTC. This encodes CASSLLVIGTAYEQYF.

To note about this clonotype: A read error may produce the germline difference seen at one junction end. This chain links TRBV12-3 or TRBV12-4 with TRBJ2-4; 12 positions match TRBD2. This CDR3 contains 15 residues. The CDR3 DNA follows: TGTGCCGGCAGTTCTAGCGGGGGGGCCGTGAATGAGCAGTACTTC. It is translated as CAGSSSGGAVNEQYF.

In its sample, this clonotype was seen a few times. The rearrangement joins TRBV3-1 to TRBJ1-5, with a tentative D call TRBD1 (6 bases). The germline V and J ends were trimmed by 2 bases and 3 bases, with 8 bases remaining between them. Germline loops: CDR1 LGHDT, CDR2 YNNKEL (reference sequence). This CDR3 comprises 14 residues. The CDR3 DNA is TGTGCCAGCAGCCAAACAGGGACCAATCAGCCCCAGCATTTT. This encodes CASSQTGTNQPQHF.

The CDR3 DNA reads as TGCAGCGTTGGGAGGAGGGGGCCCTACGAGCAGTACTTC. Translated, it gives CSVGRRGPYEQYF. The gene calls are TRBV29-1 and TRBJ2-5, with D possibly matching TRBD1 (7 bases). The tail of the sequence fits TRBJ2-7 better, so the J call may be wrong. Germline CDR1 and CDR2: SQVTM and ANQGSEA. The CDR3 has 13 residues.

The CDR3 DNA reads as TGCAGCGTCAACGGCGGCAGGGGAGGGGGTGAAAAACTGTTTTTT. Protein product: CSVNGGRGGGEKLFF. This chain joins TRBV29-1 and TRBJ1-4, with D maybe TRBD1 (6 bases). Germline lookup yields CDR1 SQVTM and CDR2 ANQGSEA. CDR3 length: 15 amino acids. Between the trimmed V and J ends, which lost 6 bases and 7 bases, there was a span of 21 bases. Full variable domain (missing parts from reference TRBV29-1 and TRBJ1-4): SAVISQKPSRDICQRGTSLTIQCQVDSQVTMMFWYRQQPGQSLTLIATANQGSEATYESGFVIDKFPISRPNLTFSTLTVSNMSPEDSSIYLCSVNGGRGGGEKLFFGSGTQLSVL.

The chain employs TRBV14 and TRBJ2-5; TRBD2 aligns across 9 bases. V shed 3 bases, J shed 11 bases, and the junction held 28 bases outside the gene matches. The CDR3 is made up of 20 amino acids. In germline, CDR1 is SGHDN, CDR2 FVKESK. The CDR3 region is CASSHLRRLREGPVGNEQYF. CDR3 coding DNA: TGTGCCAGCAGCCATCTAAGACGTCTGCGGGAGGGCCCAGTCGGCAATGAGCAGTACTTC.

The V gene is TRBV2, the J gene TRBJ2-7; unclear D gene. The germline V gene encodes CDR1 SNHLY and CDR2 FYNNEI. The CDR3 runs to 13 residues. V lost 0 bases and J 7 bases, leaving 10 bases between the germline ends. CDR3 bases: TGTGCCAGCAGTGAAGCGCGACCCTCTGAGCAGTACTTC. Its protein is CASSEARPSEQYF.

This clonotype came up many times. V gene TRBV28 combines with J gene TRBJ2-3, with unresolved D. This CDR3 has 11 residues. Trimming took 10 bases from V and 0 from J, leaving 5 bases between them. Germline V gene sequence: CDR1 MDHEN, CDR2 SYDVKM. For the CDR3, the DNA is TGTGCCATCAGAAGCACAGATACGCAGTATTTT. Its protein product is CAIRSTDTQYF.

This clonotype appeared once. This rearrangement joins TRBV20-1 to TRBJ1-1, with no clear D. Germline lookup yields CDR1 DFQATT and CDR2 SNEGSKA (reference sequence). This CDR3 is 12 amino acids long. The V end was cut by 6 bases, the J end by 3 bases, with 11 bases between. CDR3 sequence: CSAPDYYTEAFF. CDR3 DNA sequence: TGCAGTGCCCCCGATTATTACACTGAAGCTTTCTTT.

CDR3 residues: CASSLGYLGTGGNEQFF. The DNA for the CDR3 is TGTGCCAGCAGCTTAGGATATTTGGGGACAGGAGGCAATGAGCAGTTCTTC. The J gene is TRBJ2-1, the V gene TRBV7-9; 8 bases map to TRBD1. J was trimmed by 6 bases and V by 1 base; bases with no gene match: 11. The CDR3 covers 17 residues. Germline CDR1 is SEHNR and CDR2 is FQNEAQ (reference sequence).

Only a few counts were recorded for this clonotype. The rearrangement joins TRBV7-2 to TRBJ2-5, with D unresolved. CDR1 SGHTA and CDR2 FQGNSA come from the germline V gene. V lost 4 bases, J lost 5 bases, and 8 bases lay in between. The CDR3 covers 12 residues. CDR3 coding DNA: TGTGCCAGCAGCTCAATTTACGAGACCCAGTACTTC. Amino acid sequence: CASSSIYETQYF.

This clonotype was seen only a few times. The gene calls are TRBV11-2 and TRBJ2-3, with TRBD2 matching 11 bases. Germline V gene lookup returns CDR1 SGHAT and CDR2 FQNNGV. The CDR3 is 17 amino acids. The V segment lost 2 bases and the J segment 1 base; nucleotides outside the gene matches: 5. This chain's CDR3 is CASSLYSTSGGTDTQYF. Written as DNA, the CDR3 is TGTGCCAGCAGCTTATATTCGACTAGCGGGGGCACAGATACGCAGTATTTT. Looking up the rest from reference TRBV11-2 and TRBJ2-3 gives the full variable domain: EAGVAQSPRYKIIEKRQSVAFWCNPISGHATLYWYQQILGQGPKLLIQFQNNGVVDDSQLPKDRFSAERLKGVDSTLKIQPAKLEDSAVYLCASSLYSTSGGTDTQYFGPGTRLTVL.